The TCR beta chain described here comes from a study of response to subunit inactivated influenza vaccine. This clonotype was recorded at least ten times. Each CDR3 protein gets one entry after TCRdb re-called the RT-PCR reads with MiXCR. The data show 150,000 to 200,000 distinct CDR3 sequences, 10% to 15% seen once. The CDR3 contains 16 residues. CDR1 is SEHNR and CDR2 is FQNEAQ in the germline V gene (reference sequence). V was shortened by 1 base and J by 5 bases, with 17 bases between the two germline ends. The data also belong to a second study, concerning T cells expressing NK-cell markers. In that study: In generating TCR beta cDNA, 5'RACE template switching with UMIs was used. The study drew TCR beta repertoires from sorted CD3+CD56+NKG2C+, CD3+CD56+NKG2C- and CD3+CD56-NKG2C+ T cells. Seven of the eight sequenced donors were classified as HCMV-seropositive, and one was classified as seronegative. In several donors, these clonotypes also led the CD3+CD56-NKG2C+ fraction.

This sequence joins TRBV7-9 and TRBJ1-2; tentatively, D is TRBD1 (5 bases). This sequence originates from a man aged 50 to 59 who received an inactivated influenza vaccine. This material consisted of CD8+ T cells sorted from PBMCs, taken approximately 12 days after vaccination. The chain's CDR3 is CASSLGTGAYLYGYTF. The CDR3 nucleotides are TGTGCCAGCAGCTTAGGAACCGGGGCCTACCTTTATGGCTACACCTTC. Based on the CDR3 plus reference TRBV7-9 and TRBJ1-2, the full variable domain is DTGVSQNPRHKITKRGQNVTFRCDPISEHNRLYWYRQTLGQGPEFLTYFQNEAQLEKSRLLSDRFSAERPKGSFSTLEIQRTEQGDSAMYLCASSLGTGAYLYGYTFGSGTRLTVV.